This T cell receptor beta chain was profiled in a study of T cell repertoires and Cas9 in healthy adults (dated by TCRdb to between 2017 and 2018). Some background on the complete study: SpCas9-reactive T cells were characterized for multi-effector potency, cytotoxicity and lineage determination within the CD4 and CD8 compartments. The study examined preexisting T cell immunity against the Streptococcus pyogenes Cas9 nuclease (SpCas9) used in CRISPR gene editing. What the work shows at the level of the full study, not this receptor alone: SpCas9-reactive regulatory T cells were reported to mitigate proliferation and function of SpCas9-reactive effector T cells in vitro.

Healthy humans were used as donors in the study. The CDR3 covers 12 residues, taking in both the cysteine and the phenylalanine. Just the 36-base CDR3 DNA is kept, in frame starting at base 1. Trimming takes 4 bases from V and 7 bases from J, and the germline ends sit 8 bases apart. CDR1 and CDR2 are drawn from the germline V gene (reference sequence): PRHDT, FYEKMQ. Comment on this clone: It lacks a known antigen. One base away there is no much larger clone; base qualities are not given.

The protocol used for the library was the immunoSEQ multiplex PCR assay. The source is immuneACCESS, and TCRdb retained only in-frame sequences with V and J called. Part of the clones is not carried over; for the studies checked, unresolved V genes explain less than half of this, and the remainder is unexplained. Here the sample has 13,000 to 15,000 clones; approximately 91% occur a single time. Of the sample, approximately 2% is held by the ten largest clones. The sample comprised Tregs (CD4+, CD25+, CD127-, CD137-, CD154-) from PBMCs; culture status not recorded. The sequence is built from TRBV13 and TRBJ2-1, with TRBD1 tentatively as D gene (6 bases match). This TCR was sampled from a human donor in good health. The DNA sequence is TGTGCCAGCAGCTCCAGGGGAAATGAGCAGTTCTTC. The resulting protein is CASSSRGNEQFF.